This TCR beta chain was sequenced for a study of graft-versus-host responses after intestinal transplantation (dated by TCRdb to the early 2020s). About the investigation overall: Recipients received multivisceral, liver-intestinal, or isolated intestinal transplants. All recipients received anti-thymocyte globulin induction followed by maintenance tacrolimus and steroids for approximately 3 years. After intestinal transplantation, graft-versus-host and host-versus-graft alloreactive T cell clones in the graft, circulation and bone marrow were tracked using bulk TCR-beta CDR3 sequencing. Alloreactive clones were identified by sequencing pre-transplant mixed lymphocyte reaction products and comparing these products with unstimulated pre-transplant donor and recipient T cells. The cohort enrolled about two dozen intestinal transplant recipients, one of whom was a retransplant, and a few patients without pretransplant specimens were excluded. Donor T cell macrochimerism was defined as a peak of at least 4% donor T cells among recipient peripheral blood mononuclear cells. Instead of going to the commercial service, samples from a few later patients were sequenced in-house on an Illumina MiSeq and processed with MiXCR.

The CDR3 covers 13 residues, taking in both the cysteine and the phenylalanine. Of all the DNA, just the CDR3 is kept, 39 bases in frame from base 1. V loses 0 bases of germline sequence and J loses 9 bases, and the interval between the two ends is 9 bases. The CDR1 and CDR2 encoded by the germline V gene (reference sequence) are MNHEY and SMNVEV. Here is what the overall study found, with its caveats: GvH clones were found in recipient bone marrow, and some of the GvH clones appeared earlier in ileal mucosa or blood, which is consistent with an intestinal mucosal origin. Patients with donor T cell macrochimerism had high GvH to HvG T cell clonal ratios in their allografts. Early after transplant, declines in HvG clones were associated with peak levels of circulating GvH clones. The conclusions were limited by the relatively low number and heterogeneity of the intestinal transplant patients.

Receptors were amplified or captured by the immunoSEQ multiplex PCR assay. For most patients, genomic DNA was isolated using the Qiagen DNeasy Blood and Tissue Kit and was shipped frozen to Adaptive Biotechnologies for TCR sequencing. Adaptive Biotechnologies carried out high-throughput TCR-beta CDR3 sequencing of genomic DNA for most patients. From the authors' description of their analysis: TCR sequencing data for roughly 18 patients were retrieved from Adaptive's ImmunoSEQ software; three other patients were processed with MiXCR and VDJtools. To correct CD4 versus CD8 sorting errors, sequences present in both subsets at a frequency ratio below 5:1 were removed. CDR3 nucleotide sequences shared by donor and recipient were removed because the origin of these sequences could not be assigned. At least 2-fold expansion over unstimulated cells and a minimum CFSE-low frequency of 0.002% (template counts) or 0.001% (read counts) were required for clones to be classified as alloreactive. Clones were considered mappable if detected in sequenced pre-transplant spleen, lymph node, or MLR CFSE-low populations of the donor or recipient. The cumulative frequency of alloreactive clones was calculated as a percentage of all sequences, weighted by copy number. TCRdb re-hosts the immuneACCESS table, in-frame sequences only. Its copies lack some clones; in the studies checked, an unresolved V gene accounts for under half of them, and the cause for the rest is not known. That table gives V, J and clone size, and the DNA gave D and trimming. In this sample the table shows approximately 85,000 clones, approximately 90% of which occur a single time. The ten top clones hold about 8% of the sample.

As concerns this clone: This clone's antigen is unknown. Within one base of it there is no much larger clone, and no base qualities were kept.

The time point tag for this specimen amounts to: cells obtained before transplantation from donor or recipient. CD3+CD4+ and CD3+CD8+ populations were FACS-sorted from unstimulated pre-transplant donor and recipient cells taken from spleen or lymph nodes. The sequence links TRBV27 to TRBJ1-5; a weak D assignment points to TRBD1 (6 bases agree). This clonotype originated in a human donor who was the organ donor for an intestinal transplant. Specimen: unstimulated CD8+ T cells sorted from spleen or lymph node cells, collected before transplant. The CDR3 reads as follows: CASSLSTGMPQHF. The DNA is TGTGCCAGCAGTTTATCTACAGGGATGCCCCAGCATTTT.